The 27 T cell receptor beta chains below come from one sample, sequenced in a study of early T cells in non-severe SARS-CoV-2 infection. From the 5' RACE reads, TCRdb called clonotypes with MiXCR, one entry per CDR3 protein. The sample lists 65,000 to 80,000 distinct CDR3 sequences, roughly 13% seen once, with roughly 5.5% in the top ten. The sample was whole blood. Source of these receptors: an adult who was a healthcare worker with PCR-confirmed SARS-CoV-2 infection or an uninfected control (not recorded which).

This clonotype has ten or more counts. J is TRBJ1-1 and V is TRBV18; D is ambiguous. This CDR3 has 17 amino acids. V dropped 0 bases and J dropped 4 bases, with 18 bases sitting between them. CDR1 is KGHSH and CDR2 is LQKENI in the germline V gene. CDR3 sequence reads: CASSPPVGPSATTEAFF. The CDR3 DNA is TGTGCCAGCTCACCACCGGTTGGACCCTCCGCGACCACTGAAGCTTTCTTT.

The sample holds many counts of this clonotype. The genes are TRBV24-1 and TRBJ2-1, with D perhaps TRBD2 (5 bases). With 9 bases removed from V and 7 bases from J, the gap between germline ends came to 9 bases. The germline V gene encodes CDR1 KGHDR and CDR2 SFDVKD. The CDR3 is made up of 11 amino acids. The CDR3 sequence: CATADWNEQFF. CDR3 nucleotide sequence: TGTGCCACCGCGGACTGGAATGAGCAGTTCTTC.

This clonotype was seen a handful of times. V gene TRBV5-6 combines with J gene TRBJ2-7, with D unclear. The germline CDR1 and CDR2 sequences are SGHDT and YYEEEE. The CDR3 is 14 amino acids. The germline V and J ends were trimmed by 1 base and 3 bases, with 11 bases remaining between them. CDR3 sequence (DNA): TGTGCCAGCAGCTTGAGGCACCAGCGCTACGAGCAGTACTTC. This codes for CASSLRHQRYEQYF.

As for this clonotype: A read error may explain this, as a much larger clone is one base away. The chain couples TRBV20-1 to TRBJ2-7; D tentatively fits TRBD1 or TRBD2 (5 bases each). The CDR3 runs 15 residues. Germline values: CDR1 DFQATT, CDR2 SNEGSKA (reference sequence). The CDR3 region has the DNA TGCAGTGCTAGAGATTCCTGGGGGAGTAGTTACGATCAGTACTTC. Protein sequence: CSARDSWGSSYDQYF.

The chain links TRBV29-1 to TRBJ1-3; D uncertain. There are 11 residues in the CDR3. CDR1 and CDR2 (germline): SQVTM, ANQGSEA. V was shortened by 7 bases and J by 4 bases, with 8 bases between the two germline ends. The chain's CDR3 is CSGHNGNTIYF. CDR3 nucleotides: TGCAGCGGACACAACGGAAACACCATATATTTT.

In this sample, this clonotype turned up many times. The V gene is TRBV9, the J gene TRBJ2-3; the D gene is possibly TRBD1 (5 bases). V was trimmed by 3 bases and J by 3 bases, leaving 11 bases between them. Germline-derived CDR1 and CDR2 are SGDLS and YYNGEE. The CDR3 runs to 14 residues. The DNA of the CDR3 is TGTGCCAGCAGCGGAAGGGGCCCGACAGATACGCAGTATTTT. Translated: CASSGRGPTDTQYF.

This clonotype appeared many times. V usage is TRBV7-9 and J usage is TRBJ1-1; a weak D match, TRBD1 (6 bases). The CDR3 runs to 14 residues. Germline CDR1 is SEHNR and CDR2 is FQNEAQ (reference sequence). With 1 base removed from V and 5 bases from J, the gap between germline ends came to 11 bases. The CDR3 sequence is CASSLVGGRTEAFF. The CDR3 DNA sequence: TGTGCCAGCAGCTTAGTGGGGGGCAGGACTGAAGCTTTCTTT.

This clonotype was seen many times. The chain links TRBV27 to TRBJ2-5; D ambiguous. V shed 5 bases and J shed 2 bases, with 18 bases lying between them. Per the germline V gene, CDR1 is MNHEY and CDR2 is SMNVEV (reference sequence). This CDR3 is 16 amino acids long. The CDR3 loop reads CASSPITRVEQETQYF. The CDR3 nucleotides read TGTGCCAGCAGTCCGATAACCCGGGTAGAGCAAGAGACCCAGTACTTC.

This clonotype was counted at least ten times. The CDR3: CASSRRGGRPTGELFF. The CDR3 DNA sequence: TGTGCCAGCAGCCGCCGAGGCGGGAGACCCACCGGGGAGCTGTTTTTT. The chain links TRBV6-5 to TRBJ2-2; 7 bases match TRBD2. The CDR3 covers 16 residues. The V gene end was trimmed by 6 bases and the J gene end by 4 bases; junction bases not matched to a gene: 11. CDR1 and CDR2 (germline): MNHEY, SVGAGI.

This clonotype appeared a few times. This chain uses TRBV2 with TRBJ1-1; D is perhaps TRBD1 (5 bases). This CDR3 has 14 residues. V lost 2 bases to trimming and J lost 5 bases, with 12 bases between them. Germline CDR1 and CDR2: SNHLY and FYNNEI. DNA for the CDR3: TGTGCCAGCAGTGAAACACAGGATAATACTGAAGCTTTCTTT. Translating gives CASSETQDNTEAFF.

This clonotype was seen a few times. V is TRBV29-1 and J is TRBJ2-1, with D perhaps given as TRBD1 or TRBD2 (5 bases each). This CDR3 has 11 residues. With 6 bases removed from V and 8 bases from J, the gap between germline ends came to 11 bases. The V gene's germline CDR1 is SQVTM and CDR2 ANQGSEA. The CDR3, as DNA: TGCAGCGTCATGAGAGGGGATGAGCAGTTCTTC. It is translated as CSVMRGDEQFF.

This chain uses TRBV6-6 with TRBJ2-3; 8 bases align to TRBD1. Unmatched junction bases numbered 6, after V lost 5 bases and J lost 5 bases. Germline lookup yields CDR1 MNHNY and CDR2 SVGAGI (reference sequence). The CDR3 sequence is 14 residues long. The CDR3, as DNA: TGTGCCAGCAGTCCGACAGGGGCGGGAGATACGCAGTATTTT. The encoded protein is CASSPTGAGDTQYF.

This chain connects TRBV6-5 to TRBJ2-7; 7 bases fit TRBD1. Germline assignment: CDR1 MNHEY and CDR2 SVGAGI. This CDR3 spans 14 amino acids. Trimming removed 6 bases from V and 2 bases from J; junction bases left unmatched: 7. CDR3 nucleotide sequence: TGTGCCAGCAGCCAGACAGGGAAAGCCTACGAGCAGTACTTC. This sequence encodes CASSQTGKAYEQYF.

The gene calls are TRBV9 and TRBJ2-1; D unclear. Germline assignment: CDR1 SGDLS and CDR2 YYNGEE. V dropped 3 bases and J dropped 4 bases, with 14 bases sitting between them. The length of the CDR3 is 15 residues. The CDR3 DNA reads TGTGCCAGCAGCGAGAGAGATGACGGATACAATGAGCAGTTCTTC. Its translation is CASSERDDGYNEQFF.

The gene calls are TRBV10-1 and TRBJ2-5; weak D call: TRBD2 (6 bases). Trimming cost V 3 bases and J 7 bases, with 24 bases left between them. This CDR3 region has 17 residues. Germline CDR1 is WNHNN and CDR2 is SYGVQD (reference sequence). This CDR3 reads CASSDPPGTEPHGTQYF. Here the CDR3 DNA reads TGCGCCAGCAGTGACCCGCCCGGGACTGAGCCTCATGGGACCCAGTACTTC.

The chain recombines TRBV28 with TRBJ2-7; tentative D call: TRBD1 (6 bases). The CDR3 length is 12 residues. Germline assignment: CDR1 MDHEN and CDR2 SYDVKM. V lost 6 bases to trimming and J lost 6 bases, with 12 bases between them. DNA for the CDR3: TGTGCCAGCAGGGACCAGGGGCTCGAGCAGTACTTC. This codes for CASRDQGLEQYF.

The rearrangement uses TRBV7-9 and TRBJ1-6; no reliable D call. The germline V and J ends were trimmed by 0 bases and 10 bases, with 7 bases remaining between them. CDR1 is SEHNR, CDR2 FQNEAQ, per germline (reference sequence). The CDR3 contains 13 residues. CDR3 DNA: TGTGCCAGCAGCTTAGCTGGCGGATCACCCCTCCACTTT. It translates to CASSLAGGSPLHF.

This clonotype was recorded at least ten times. This chain links TRBV5-4 with TRBJ1-4, with TRBD1 as a possible D gene (6 bases). Germline-derived CDR1 and CDR2 are SGHNT and YYREEE (reference sequence). CDR3 length: 14 residues. V lost 1 base, J lost 8 bases, and 12 bases lay in between. CDR3 sequence: CASSLRSGEEKLFF. Written as DNA, the CDR3 is TGTGCCAGCAGCTTGCGGTCAGGGGAGGAAAAACTGTTTTTT.

Regarding this clonotype: A clone one base away is much larger, so this may be a read error. J is TRBJ2-7 and V is TRBV3-1; tentatively, D is TRBD2 (6 bases). Germline CDR1 and CDR2: LGHDT and YNNKEL (reference sequence). With 1 base removed from V and 3 bases from J, the gap between germline ends came to 22 bases. The CDR3 is 18 amino acids. CDR3 DNA: TGTGCCAGCAGCCAAGGACTAGTGGGAGGCCAAAACGACTACGAGCAGTACTTC. Its protein is CASSQGLVGGQNDYEQYF.

CDR3 residues: CASSEGQGDHVEFF. The CDR3 nucleotides read TGCGCCAGCAGCGAGGGACAGGGAGACCATGTAGAGTTCTTC. The chain combines TRBV5-1 with TRBJ2-1; 9 bases are shared with TRBD1. The CDR3 is 14 residues long. The germline CDR1 and CDR2 sequences are SGHRS and YFSETQ. J gave up 14 bases and V 4 bases, and 13 bases lay outside the gene matches.

This clonotype turned up a few times. The chain has TRBV9 and TRBJ1-6; possibly TRBD1 for D (6 bases). Between the trimmed V and J ends, which lost 5 bases and 5 bases, there was a span of 11 bases. Germline V gene sequence: CDR1 SGDLS, CDR2 YYNGEE. This CDR3 is 14 amino acids long. As DNA, the CDR3 is TGTGCCAGCAGTGAGGGGGTGGATAATTCACCCCTCCACTTT. It translates to CASSEGVDNSPLHF.

This clonotype was recorded a few times. This chain links TRBV7-9 with TRBJ2-5; 9 bases map to TRBD1. V trimming: 3 bases; J trimming: 5 bases; junction bases outside the gene matches: 7. Germline CDR1 is SEHNR and CDR2 is FQNEAQ (reference sequence). CDR3 length: 15 amino acids. CDR3 DNA sequence: TGTGCCAGCAGCTTCGACAGGGGGTTATCGGAGACCCAGTACTTC. It specifies CASSFDRGLSETQYF.

A remark on this clonotype: Since a much larger clone is just one base distant, this may be a read error. The V gene is TRBV25-1, the J gene TRBJ2-7, with D possibly matching TRBD1 (6 bases). V gave up 3 bases and J gave up 5 bases, with 11 bases separating them. Germline-derived CDR1 and CDR2 are MGHDK and SYGVNS. The CDR3 has 13 amino acids. In DNA, the CDR3 is TGTGCCAGCAGTGACCTGGGGGCCCACGAGCAGTACTTC. Translation gives CASSDLGAHEQYF.

The V call is TRBV7-3, the J call TRBJ1-1; unclear D gene. V shed 3 bases and J shed 5 bases, with 10 bases lying between them. Germline assignment: CDR1 SGHTA and CDR2 FQGTGA. This CDR3 is 13 amino acids long. DNA for the CDR3: TGTGCCAGCAGCTTCTACTCCGGTACTGAAGCTTTCTTT. Its translation is CASSFYSGTEAFF.

Ten or more counts support this clonotype. This chain links TRBV30 with TRBJ1-1, with D maybe TRBD1 (6 bases). CDR3 length: 14 residues. Trimming removed 3 bases from V and 0 bases from J, with 11 bases in between. The germline gives CDR1 GTSNPN, CDR2 SVGIG (reference sequence). This CDR3 is CAWRTQGLNTEAFF. CDR3 DNA: TGTGCCTGGAGGACACAGGGCCTGAACACTGAAGCTTTCTTT.

This clonotype was recorded a few times. V usage is TRBV6-1 and J usage is TRBJ2-2; D remains ambiguous. The CDR3 is made up of 15 amino acids. The germline CDR1 and CDR2 sequences are MNHNS and SASEGT. V dropped 1 base and J dropped 2 bases, with 8 bases sitting between them. CDR3 region: CASSEGAANTGELFF. CDR3 bases: TGTGCCAGCAGTGAAGGGGCAGCCAACACCGGGGAGCTGTTTTTT.

The rearrangement uses TRBV4-2 and TRBJ2-2, with 7 bases that match TRBD1. Trimming took 0 bases from V and 4 from J; bases not matched to a gene: 5. CDR3 length: 16 residues. Per the germline V gene, CDR1 is LGHNA and CDR2 is YNFKEQ. The CDR3 reads CASSQDRAGGTGELFF. In nucleotides, the CDR3 is TGTGCCAGCAGCCAAGATCGGGCAGGGGGCACCGGGGAGCTGTTTTTT.